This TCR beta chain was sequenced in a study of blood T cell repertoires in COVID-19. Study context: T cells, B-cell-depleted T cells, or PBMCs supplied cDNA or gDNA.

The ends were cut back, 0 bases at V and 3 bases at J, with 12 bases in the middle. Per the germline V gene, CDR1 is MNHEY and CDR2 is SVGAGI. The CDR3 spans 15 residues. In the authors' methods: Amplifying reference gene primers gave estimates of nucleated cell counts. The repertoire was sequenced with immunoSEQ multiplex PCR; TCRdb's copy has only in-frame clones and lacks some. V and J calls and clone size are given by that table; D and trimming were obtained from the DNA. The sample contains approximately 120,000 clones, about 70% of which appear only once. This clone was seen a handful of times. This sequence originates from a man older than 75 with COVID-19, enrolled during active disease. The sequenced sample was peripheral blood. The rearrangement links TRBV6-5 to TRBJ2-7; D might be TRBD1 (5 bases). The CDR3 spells CASSYSGLEGYEQYF. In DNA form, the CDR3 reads TGTGCCAGCAGTTACTCGGGGCTAGAAGGCTACGAGCAGTACTTC.